The next 19 T cell receptor beta chains were all read from a single sample in a study of neoadjuvant anti-PD-1 for oral cavity cancer (dated by TCRdb to 2020 to 2023). The library was built by means of the immunoSEQ multiplex PCR assay. TCRdb carries this immuneACCESS record with in-frame sequences only. Its versions omit some clonotypes, under half of them owing to an unresolved V gene in the studies checked, with the rest unexplained. This sample holds some 61,000 clones; about 88% were observed only once. The ten largest clonotypes hold roughly 3.5% of the sample. The time point label here, explained by the study, means: after neoadjuvant nivolumab, at surgical resection. The material sequenced was PBMCs, taken after nivolumab (anti-PD-1) treatment. All receptors derive from a person between 40 and 85 years old with oral cavity squamous cell carcinoma.

The V call is TRBV27, the J call TRBJ2-3; D not certain. CDR3 length equals 13 residues. The V and J ends lost 6 bases and 6 bases respectively, with 13 bases between them. Germline V gene data show CDR1 as MNHEY and CDR2 as SMNVEV (reference sequence). The CDR3 DNA reads as TGTGCCAGCAGGGCCTTTGGAATGGATACGCAGTATTTT. It translates to CASRAFGMDTQYF.

V usage is TRBV6-6 and J usage is TRBJ1-1; D is uncertain. V was clipped by 6 bases and J by 3 bases, with 8 bases between them. This CDR3 is 12 amino acids long. Germline-derived CDR1 and CDR2 are MNHNY and SVGAGI (reference sequence). The CDR3, as DNA: TGTGCCAGCAGAATGCAGTACACTGAAGCTTTCTTT. It translates to CASRMQYTEAFF.

This chain joins TRBV5-1 and TRBJ2-1; 10 nucleotides line up with TRBD2. This CDR3 has 16 residues. Losses at the gene ends were 0 bases for V and 5 bases for J; bases not matched to a gene: 5. The germline V gene has CDR1 SGHRS and CDR2 YFSETQ. The CDR3 is CASSLATSGAHNEQFF. CDR3 coding DNA: TGCGCCAGCAGCTTGGCCACTAGCGGGGCCCACAATGAGCAGTTCTTC.

This chain uses TRBV30 with TRBJ1-1; D is perhaps TRBD1 (5 bases). From germline, CDR1 is GTSNPN and CDR2 SVGIG (reference sequence). CDR3 length: 13 residues. V shed 0 bases and J shed 5 bases, with 10 bases lying between them. The CDR3 sequence is CAWSVLGRTEAFF. CDR3 bases: TGTGCCTGGAGTGTACTGGGGCGGACTGAAGCTTTCTTT.

The chain links TRBV5-1 to TRBJ2-3, with a possible D match to TRBD1 (7 bases). Germline values: CDR1 SGHRS, CDR2 YFSETQ. Trimming removed 5 bases from V and 0 bases from J, with 13 bases in between. The CDR3 length is 15 residues. CDR3 sequence reads: CASSLQGGSTDTQYF. The CDR3 coding sequence is TGCGCCAGCAGTTTGCAGGGGGGCAGCACAGATACGCAGTATTTT.

This chain uses TRBV5-1 with TRBJ2-4; D is perhaps TRBD1 or TRBD2 (5 bases each). Trimming cost V 0 bases and J 5 bases, with 15 bases left between them. The CDR3 is made up of 16 amino acids. CDR1 and CDR2 (germline): SGHRS, YFSETQ. In nucleotides, the CDR3 is TGCGCCAGCAGCTTGGCGAGGGGCCATGGCGAAAACATTCAGTACTTC. Its translation: CASSLARGHGENIQYF.

The chain recombines TRBV19 with TRBJ1-3, with D maybe TRBD1 (5 bases). CDR3 length equals 18 residues. The V and J ends lost 3 bases and 0 bases respectively, with 18 bases between them. CDR1 LNHDA and CDR2 SQIVND come from the germline V gene (reference sequence). CDR3 residues: CASSIEIAVRGSGNTIYF. The CDR3 DNA is TGTGCCAGTAGTATCGAGATCGCGGTTAGGGGCTCTGGAAACACCATATATTTT.

This chain joins TRBV10-1 and TRBJ1-4; 7 bases match TRBD1. The V and J ends lost 7 bases and 7 bases, in that order; junction bases with no gene match: 15. The germline V gene has CDR1 WNHNN and CDR2 SYGVQD (reference sequence). The CDR3 consists of 16 residues. The CDR3 nucleotides read TGCGCCAGCAACCGGGACAGTGAGTGGGGGGTTGAAAAACTGTTTTTT. It is translated as CASNRDSEWGVEKLFF.

The J gene is TRBJ2-3, the V gene TRBV2; unclear D gene. The V and J ends lost 7 bases and 4 bases respectively, with 9 bases between them. Germline V gene lookup returns CDR1 SNHLY and CDR2 FYNNEI. The CDR3 contains 12 residues. The CDR3 region is CASTLRADTQYF. Written as DNA, the CDR3 is TGTGCCAGCACCTTAAGAGCAGATACGCAGTATTTT.

This rearrangement joins TRBV10-2 to TRBJ2-2; D remains ambiguous. Trimming pared 6 bases from V and 1 base from J, leaving 3 bases between. The CDR3 extends over 12 amino acids. Germline V gene data show CDR1 as WSHSY and CDR2 as SAAADI. The CDR3 bases are TGCGCCAGCAGACAGAACACCGGGGAGCTGTTTTTT. This sequence encodes CASRQNTGELFF.

In this sample, this clone turned up a few times. This chain connects TRBV10-3 to TRBJ1-4; D is ambiguous. Trimming shortened V by 6 bases and J by 5 bases, and 10 bases separated the two germline ends. This CDR3 region has 13 residues. The V gene's germline CDR1 is ENHRY and CDR2 SYGVKD. The CDR3 protein is CAISKTRNEKLFF. The CDR3 bases are TGTGCCATCAGCAAGACACGGAATGAAAAACTGTTTTTT.

This clone is classed as medium-sized. The CDR3 region is CASSLGTDHTQYF. The CDR3 DNA is TGTGCCAGCAGTTTAGGGACGGACCATACCCAGTACTTC. The chain has TRBV27 and TRBJ2-5; D possibly matches TRBD1 or TRBD2 (5 bases each). Trimming left V 2 bases short and J 8 bases short, with 12 bases between. The CDR3 length is 13 residues. Per the germline V gene, CDR1 is MNHEY and CDR2 is SMNVEV (reference sequence).

V and J are TRBV6-5 and TRBJ2-7, with TRBD2 matching over 10 bases. The length of the CDR3 is 14 residues. Per the germline V gene, CDR1 is MNHEY and CDR2 is SVGAGI. The junction had 8 bases not matched to a gene; V was cut back by 8 bases and J by 4 bases. The chain's CDR3 is CASGPGLAKYEQYF. The CDR3 coding sequence is TGTGCCAGCGGACCGGGACTAGCGAAATACGAGCAGTACTTC.

The chain is built from TRBV19 and TRBJ2-1; tentatively, D is TRBD2 (6 bases). Between the trimmed V and J ends, which lost 3 bases and 8 bases, there was a span of 11 bases. CDR3 length: 13 amino acids. Germline V gene sequence: CDR1 LNHDA, CDR2 SQIVND (reference sequence). CDR3 sequence reads: CASSIRGTDEQFF. The CDR3 DNA reads TGTGCCAGTAGTATCCGGGGGACGGATGAGCAGTTCTTC. Variable domain in full (rest from reference TRBV19 and TRBJ2-1): DGGITQSPKYLFRKEGQNVTLSCEQNLNHDAMYWYRQDPGQGLRLIYYSQIVNDFQKGDIAEGYSVSREKKESFPLTVTSAQKNPTAFYLCASSIRGTDEQFFGPGTRLTVL.

V usage is TRBV19 and J usage is TRBJ2-1, with D perhaps given as TRBD1 or TRBD2 (5 bases each). There are 13 residues in the CDR3. The germline V and J ends were trimmed by 5 bases and 9 bases, with 14 bases remaining between them. Germline loops: CDR1 LNHDA, CDR2 SQIVND (reference sequence). The CDR3 nucleotides are TGTGCCAGTAGTGCCCAGCCCGGGACTGAGCAGTTCTTC. Protein product: CASSAQPGTEQFF.

The chain links TRBV2 to TRBJ2-3; 9 bases match TRBD1. Germline CDR1 SNHLY, CDR2 FYNNEI. This CDR3 is built from 17 residues. Germline trimming cut 3 bases from V and 4 bases from J; bases unmatched to any gene: 11. In nucleotides, the CDR3 is TGTGCCAGCAGTGATCCGGGACAGGGCCTATGGGCAGATACGCAGTATTTT. It specifies CASSDPGQGLWADTQYF.

The V gene is TRBV5-1, the J gene TRBJ1-1; TRBD1 matches at 9 bases. The J segment lost 5 bases and the V segment lost 0 bases, leaving 5 bases of the junction unmatched. CDR1 and CDR2 (germline): SGHRS, YFSETQ. The CDR3 spans 15 residues. Here the CDR3 DNA reads TGCGCCAGCAGCTTGGCGGGGACAGGGTGGACTGAAGCTTTCTTT. This gives the protein CASSLAGTGWTEAFF.

This clone has just a few counts. The chain combines TRBV5-6 with TRBJ1-2, with 7 bases aligning to TRBD1. CDR1 and CDR2 from the germline V gene are SGHDT and YYEEEE. J was trimmed by 0 bases and V by 4 bases; bases with no gene match: 9. This CDR3 has 16 amino acids. This chain's CDR3 is CASSPRGTVTNYGYTF. The CDR3 DNA reads as TGTGCCAGCAGCCCCAGGGGGACAGTCACTAACTATGGCTACACCTTC.

The genes are TRBV6-6 and TRBJ2-7; perhaps TRBD1 as D (6 bases). The CDR3 totals 15 residues. Looked up from germline, CDR1 is MNHNY and CDR2 is SVGAGI (reference sequence). Trimming removed 6 bases from V and 0 bases from J, with 15 bases in between. The CDR3 spells CASRLRQASSYEQYF. The CDR3 region has the DNA TGTGCCAGCAGACTACGACAGGCAAGCTCCTACGAGCAGTACTTC.